The source of this TCR beta chain is a study of blood T cell repertoires in COVID-19. Overall study context: Material from acute and convalescent COVID-19 was sourced from the United States, Italy and Spain. In each case, the material was cDNA or gDNA derived from T cells, B-cell-depleted T cells, or PBMCs.

The germline V and J ends were trimmed by 2 bases and 7 bases, with 11 bases remaining between them. CDR3 length equals 14 residues. From germline, CDR1 is MGHRA and CDR2 YSYEKL. Original handling: By means of reference gene primer amplification, nucleated cell counts were estimated. Libraries were prepared by immunoSEQ multiplex PCR; TCRdb keeps only in-frame clonotypes and omits some of them. That table is the source of V, J and clone size, and D and trimming were worked out from the DNA. The top ten hold approximately 1.1% of the sample, which has 250,000 to 350,000 clones, around 82% seen once. The V and J genes are TRBV4-1 and TRBJ2-2; the D is unclear. Source material: peripheral blood. The TCR sequence derives from a woman between 50 and 59 years old with acute or convalescent COVID-19. CDR3 residues: CASSQSRLGGELFF. CDR3 nucleotides: TGCGCCAGCAGCCAAAGTCGACTGGGCGGGGAGCTGTTTTTT.